Shown below are 7 T cell receptor beta chains from a single sample sequenced in a study of T cells in Graves' hyperthyroidism and ophthalmopathy (dated by TCRdb to the late 2010s). Library creation used multiplex PCR. Sequencing instrument: Illumina HiSeq 2000. The TCR beta CDR3 regions were amplified from RNA transcripts. A first-round RT-PCR of the TCR CDR3 used the HTBI primer set with the Qiagen OneStep RT-PCR kit. Through fastp at Q25 and MiXCR, TCRdb rebuilt clones from the public reads, retaining in-frame beta chains. Every distinct CDR3 protein forms one entry, paired with its most common genes and DNA. This sample is represented by approximately 640,000 distinct CDR3 sequences; about 18% of them were singletons. The top ten clonotypes cover about a sixth of the sample. The sample consisted of blood. These receptors came from a man aged 50 to 60 with Graves' hyperthyroidism.

This rearrangement joins TRBV15 to TRBJ2-1; a possible D gene is TRBD2 (5 bases). V lost 3 bases and J lost 8, with 20 bases in between. Germline CDR1 and CDR2: LNHNV and YYDKDF (reference sequence). The CDR3 has 16 residues. CDR3 sequence reads: CATSRTASGSLDEQFF. CDR3 nucleotide sequence: TGTGCCACCAGCAGGACCGCCAGTGGGAGTTTGGATGAGCAGTTCTTC. Full variable domain (remainder filled in from reference TRBV15 and TRBJ2-1): DAMVIQNPRYQVTQFGKPVTLSCSQTLNHNVMYWYQQKSSQAPKLLFHYYDKDFNNEADTPDNFQSRRPNTSFCFLDIRSPGLGDTAMYLCATSRTASGSLDEQFFGPGTRLTVL.

This clonotype was observed many times. This sequence joins TRBV5-5 and TRBJ2-7, with TRBD2 matching 8 bases. With 4 bases clipped from V and 3 bases from J, the junction kept 9 bases outside the gene matches. The CDR3 sequence is 15 residues long. Looked up from germline, CDR1 is SGHKS and CDR2 is YYEKEE (reference sequence). The CDR3 coding sequence is TGTGCCAGCAGCGCCACTAGCGGAAGTGTCTACGAGCAGTACTTC. Its translation: CASSATSGSVYEQYF.

This clonotype was seen at least ten times. The chain employs TRBV12-3 or TRBV12-4 and TRBJ1-5, with D possibly matching TRBD1 (5 bases). Trimming removed 1 base at V and 5 bases at J, with 9 bases between. This CDR3 spans 14 amino acids. CDR3 protein: CASSLVGTDQPQHF. CDR3 DNA: TGTGCCAGCAGTTTAGTTGGGACTGATCAGCCCCAGCATTTT.

This clonotype was counted at least ten times. This chain uses TRBV27 with TRBJ1-2, with D possibly matching TRBD1 (5 bases). From germline, CDR1 is MNHEY and CDR2 SMNVEV (reference sequence). V dropped 5 bases and J dropped 0 bases, with 16 bases sitting between them. This CDR3 region has 16 residues. The CDR3 region has the DNA TGTGCCAGCAGTCCGCTCGACAGTCTAGCTAACTATGGCTACACCTTC. Protein sequence: CASSPLDSLANYGYTF.

This clonotype was seen more than once but under ten times. A read error may account for a junction end that differs from germline. This rearrangement joins TRBV6-5 to TRBJ1-1, with D unclear. Germline V gene sequence: CDR1 MNHEY, CDR2 SVGAGI. CDR3 length: 17 amino acids. CDR3 sequence reads: CASSYFSTAGWNTGAFF. The CDR3 region has the DNA TGTGCCAGCAGTTACTTTTCGACGGCGGGGTGGAACACTGGAGCTTTCTTT.

The J gene is TRBJ2-7, the V gene TRBV11-2, with a possible D match to TRBD2 (5 bases). Trimming cost V 1 base and J 2 bases, with 9 bases left between them. Germline CDR1 is SGHAT and CDR2 is FQNNGV. The CDR3 spans 14 residues. The CDR3 here is CASSLARVPYEQYF. The CDR3 DNA follows: TGTGCCAGCAGCTTAGCGAGGGTTCCCTACGAGCAGTACTTC.

This clonotype was seen ten or more times. The CDR3, as DNA: TGCAGTGCTAGAGGGGGCGGACTGAGCTCCTACGAGCAGTACTTC. As protein: CSARGGGLSSYEQYF. The chain links TRBV20-1 to TRBJ2-7, with D perhaps given as TRBD1 or TRBD2 (5 bases each). The CDR3 runs to 15 residues. Germline assignment: CDR1 DFQATT and CDR2 SNEGSKA (reference sequence). V was shortened by 1 base and J by 0 bases, with 13 bases between the two germline ends.